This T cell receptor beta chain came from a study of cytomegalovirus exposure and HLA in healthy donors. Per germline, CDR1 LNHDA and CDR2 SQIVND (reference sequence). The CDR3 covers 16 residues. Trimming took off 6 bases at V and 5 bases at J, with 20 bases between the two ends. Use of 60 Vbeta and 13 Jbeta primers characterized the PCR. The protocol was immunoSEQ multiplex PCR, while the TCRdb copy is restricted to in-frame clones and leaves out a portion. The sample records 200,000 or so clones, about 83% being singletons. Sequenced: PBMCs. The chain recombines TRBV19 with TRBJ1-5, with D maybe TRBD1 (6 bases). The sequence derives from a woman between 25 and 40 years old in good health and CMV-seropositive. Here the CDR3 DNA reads TGTGCCAGTAGCACGGTCGGGGGGCGTCCCGATCAGCCCCAGCATTTT. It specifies CASSTVGGRPDQPQHF.